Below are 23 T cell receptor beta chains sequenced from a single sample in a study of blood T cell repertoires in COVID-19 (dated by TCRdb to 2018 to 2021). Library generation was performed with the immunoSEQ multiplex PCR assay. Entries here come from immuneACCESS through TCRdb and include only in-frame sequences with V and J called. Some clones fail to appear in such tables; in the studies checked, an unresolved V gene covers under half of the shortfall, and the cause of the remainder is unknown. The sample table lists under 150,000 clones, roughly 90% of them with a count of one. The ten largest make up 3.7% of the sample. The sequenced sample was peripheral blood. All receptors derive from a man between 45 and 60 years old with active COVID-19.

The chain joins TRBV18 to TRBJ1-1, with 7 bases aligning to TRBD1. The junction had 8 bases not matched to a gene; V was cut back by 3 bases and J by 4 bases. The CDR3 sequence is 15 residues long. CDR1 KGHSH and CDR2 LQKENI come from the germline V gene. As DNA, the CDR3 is TGTGCCAGCTCACCTACTGGGACAGTTCTCACTGAAGCTTTCTTT. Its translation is CASSPTGTVLTEAFF. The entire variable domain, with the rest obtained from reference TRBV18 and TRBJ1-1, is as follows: NAGVMQNPRHLVRRRGQEARLRCSPMKGHSHVYWYRQLPEEGLKFMVYLQKENIIDESGMPKERFSAEFPKEGPSILRIQQVVRGDSAAYFCASSPTGTVLTEAFFGQGTRLTVV.

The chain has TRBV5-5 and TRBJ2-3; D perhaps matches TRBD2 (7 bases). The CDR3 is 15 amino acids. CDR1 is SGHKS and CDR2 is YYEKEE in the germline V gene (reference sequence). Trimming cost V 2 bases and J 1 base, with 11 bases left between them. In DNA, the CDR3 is TGTGCCAGCAGCTTTCCGGGGGGCCGCACAGATACGCAGTATTTT. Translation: CASSFPGGRTDTQYF.

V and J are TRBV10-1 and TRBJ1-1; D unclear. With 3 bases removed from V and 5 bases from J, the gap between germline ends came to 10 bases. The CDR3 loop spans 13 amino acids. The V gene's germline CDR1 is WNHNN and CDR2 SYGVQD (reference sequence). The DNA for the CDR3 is TGCGCCAGCAGTGATCCACCGGGAACTGAAGCTTTCTTT. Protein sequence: CASSDPPGTEAFF.

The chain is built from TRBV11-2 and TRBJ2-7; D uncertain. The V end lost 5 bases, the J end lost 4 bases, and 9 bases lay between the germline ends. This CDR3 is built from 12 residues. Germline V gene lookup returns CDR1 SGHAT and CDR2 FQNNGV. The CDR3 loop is CASSLTGYEQYV. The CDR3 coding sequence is TGTGCCAGCAGCCTTACGGGTTACGAGCAGTACGTC.

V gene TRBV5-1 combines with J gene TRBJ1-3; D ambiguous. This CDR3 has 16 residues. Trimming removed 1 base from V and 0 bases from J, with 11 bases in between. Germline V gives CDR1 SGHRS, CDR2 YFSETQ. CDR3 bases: TGCGCCAGCAGCTTGCGTCAGGCCTTCTCTGGAAACACCATATATTTT. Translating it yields CASSLRQAFSGNTIYF. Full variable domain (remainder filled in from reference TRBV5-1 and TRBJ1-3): KAGVTQTPRYLIKTRGQQVTLSCSPISGHRSVSWYQQTPGQGLQFLFEYFSETQRNKGNFPGRFSGRQFSNSRSEMNVSTLELGDSALYLCASSLRQAFSGNTIYFGEGSWLTVV.

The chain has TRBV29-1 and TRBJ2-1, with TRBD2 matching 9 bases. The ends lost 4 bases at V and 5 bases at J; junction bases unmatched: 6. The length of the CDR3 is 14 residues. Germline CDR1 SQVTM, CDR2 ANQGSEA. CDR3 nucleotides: TGCAGCGTTGGAAGTAGCGGGAGTAACAATGAGCAGTTCTTC. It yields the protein CSVGSSGSNNEQFF.

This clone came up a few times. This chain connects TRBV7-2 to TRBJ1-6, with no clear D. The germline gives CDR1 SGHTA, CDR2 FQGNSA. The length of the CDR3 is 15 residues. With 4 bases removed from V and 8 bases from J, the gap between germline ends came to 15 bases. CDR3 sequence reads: CASSWALGSHSPLHF. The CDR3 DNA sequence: TGTGCCAGCAGCTGGGCCCTGGGTAGTCATTCACCCCTCCACTTT.

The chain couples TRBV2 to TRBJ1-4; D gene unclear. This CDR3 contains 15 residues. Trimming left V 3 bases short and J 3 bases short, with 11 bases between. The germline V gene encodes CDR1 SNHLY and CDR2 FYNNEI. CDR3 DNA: TGTGCCAGCAGTGACTTGGGGAGTTCTAATGAAAAACTGTTTTTT. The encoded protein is CASSDLGSSNEKLFF.

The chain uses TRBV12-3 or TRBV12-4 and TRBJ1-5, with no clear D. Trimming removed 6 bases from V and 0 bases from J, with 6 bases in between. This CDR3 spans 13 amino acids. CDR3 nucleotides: TGTGCCAGCAGCTTTTATAGCAATCAGCCCCAGCATTTT. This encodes CASSFYSNQPQHF.

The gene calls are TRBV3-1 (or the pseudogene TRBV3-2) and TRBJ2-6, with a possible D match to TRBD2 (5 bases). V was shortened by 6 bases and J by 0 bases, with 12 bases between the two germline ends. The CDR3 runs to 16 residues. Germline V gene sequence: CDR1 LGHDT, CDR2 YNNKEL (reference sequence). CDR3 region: CASSMRASSGANVLTF. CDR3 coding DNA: TGTGCCAGCAGTATGCGGGCCAGCTCTGGGGCCAACGTCCTGACTTTC.

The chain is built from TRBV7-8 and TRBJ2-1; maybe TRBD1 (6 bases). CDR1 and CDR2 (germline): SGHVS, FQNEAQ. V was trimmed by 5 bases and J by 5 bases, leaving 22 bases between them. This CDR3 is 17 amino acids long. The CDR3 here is CASSKNNRVGGHNEQFF. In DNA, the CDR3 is TGTGCCAGCAGCAAGAATAACAGGGTAGGCGGGCACAATGAGCAGTTCTTC.

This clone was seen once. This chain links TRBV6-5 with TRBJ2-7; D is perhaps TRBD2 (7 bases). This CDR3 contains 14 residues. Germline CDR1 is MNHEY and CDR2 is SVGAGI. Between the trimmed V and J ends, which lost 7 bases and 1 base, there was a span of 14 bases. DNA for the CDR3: TGTGCCAGCACCGAACAGGGAGGGTCCTACGAGCAGTACTTC. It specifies CASTEQGGSYEQYF.

CDR3 in DNA: TGTGCCAGCCGACGGACAGGCGGTGACACCGGGGAGCTGTTTTTT. It is translated as CASRRTGGDTGELFF. The rearrangement joins TRBV25-1 to TRBJ2-2; 7 nucleotides agree with TRBD1. V lost 8 bases and J lost 3; bases outside the gene matches: 9. The germline gives CDR1 MGHDK, CDR2 SYGVNS. The CDR3 length is 15 residues. Full variable domain (outside the CDR3, taken from reference TRBV25-1 and TRBJ2-2): EADIYQTPRYLVIGTGKKITLECSQTMGHDKMYWYQQDPGMELHLIHYSYGVNSTEKGDLSSESTVSRIRTEHFPLTLESARPSHTSQYLCASRRTGGDTGELFFGEGSRLTVL.

The DNA for the CDR3 is TGCGCCAGCAGCTCCGGACTAGCGGGAGGGCCTCAGTACCACGAGCAGTACGTC. It specifies CASSSGLAGGPQYHEQYV. This chain uses TRBV5-1 with TRBJ2-7; 15 bases align to TRBD2. This CDR3 contains 18 residues. The ends lost 3 bases at V and 5 bases at J; junction bases unmatched: 12. Germline-derived CDR1 and CDR2 are SGHRS and YFSETQ.

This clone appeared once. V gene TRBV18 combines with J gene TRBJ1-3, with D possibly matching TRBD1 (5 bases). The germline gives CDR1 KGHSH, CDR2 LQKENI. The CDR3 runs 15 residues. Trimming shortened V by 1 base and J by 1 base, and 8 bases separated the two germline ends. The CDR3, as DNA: TGTGCCAGCTCACCACAGGCAGGGTCTGGAAACACCATATATTTT. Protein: CASSPQAGSGNTIYF.

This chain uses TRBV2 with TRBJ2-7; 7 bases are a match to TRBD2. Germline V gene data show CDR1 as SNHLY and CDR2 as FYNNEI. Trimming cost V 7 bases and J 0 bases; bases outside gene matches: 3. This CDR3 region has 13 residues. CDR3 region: CASKGDYSYEQYF. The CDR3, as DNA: TGTGCCAGCAAAGGGGACTACTCCTACGAGCAGTACTTC.

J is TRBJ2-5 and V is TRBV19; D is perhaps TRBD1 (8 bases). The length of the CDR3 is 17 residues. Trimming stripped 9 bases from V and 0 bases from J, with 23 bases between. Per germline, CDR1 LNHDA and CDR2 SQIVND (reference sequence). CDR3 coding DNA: TGTGCCAGCCGGGGGGCAGGGGGCGGTAGGTACCAAGAGACCCAGTACTTC. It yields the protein CASRGAGGGRYQETQYF.

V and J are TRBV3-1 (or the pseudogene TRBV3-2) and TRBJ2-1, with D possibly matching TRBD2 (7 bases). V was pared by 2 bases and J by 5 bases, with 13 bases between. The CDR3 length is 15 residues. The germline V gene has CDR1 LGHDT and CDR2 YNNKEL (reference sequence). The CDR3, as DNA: TGTGCCAGCAGCCAAAGCGGGACACCCGACAATGAGCAGTTCTTC. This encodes CASSQSGTPDNEQFF.

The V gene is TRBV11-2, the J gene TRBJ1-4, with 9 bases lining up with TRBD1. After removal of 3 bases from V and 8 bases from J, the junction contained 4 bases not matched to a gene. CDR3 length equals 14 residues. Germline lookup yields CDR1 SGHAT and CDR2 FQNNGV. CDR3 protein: CASSFNRGPEKLFF. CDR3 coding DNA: TGTGCCAGCAGCTTCAACAGGGGGCCAGAAAAACTGTTTTTT.

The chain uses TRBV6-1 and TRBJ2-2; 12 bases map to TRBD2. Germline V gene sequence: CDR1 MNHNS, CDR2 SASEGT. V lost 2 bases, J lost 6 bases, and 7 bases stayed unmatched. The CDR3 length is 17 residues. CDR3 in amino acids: CASSEWGLAGGSGELFF. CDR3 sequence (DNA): TGTGCCAGCAGTGAATGGGGCCTAGCGGGAGGGTCCGGGGAGCTGTTTTTT.

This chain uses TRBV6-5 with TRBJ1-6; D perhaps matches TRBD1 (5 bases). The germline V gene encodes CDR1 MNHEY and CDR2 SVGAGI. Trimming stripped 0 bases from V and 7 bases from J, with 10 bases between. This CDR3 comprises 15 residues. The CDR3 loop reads CASSYSFKGNSPLHF. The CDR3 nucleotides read TGTGCCAGCAGTTACTCGTTCAAGGGGAATTCACCCCTCCACTTT.

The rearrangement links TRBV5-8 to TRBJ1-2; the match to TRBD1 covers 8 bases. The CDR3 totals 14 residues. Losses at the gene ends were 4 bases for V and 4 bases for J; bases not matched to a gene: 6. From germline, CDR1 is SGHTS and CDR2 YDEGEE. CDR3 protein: CASSRTGTVYGYTF. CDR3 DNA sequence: TGTGCCAGCAGCCGGACAGGGACCGTCTATGGCTACACCTTC.

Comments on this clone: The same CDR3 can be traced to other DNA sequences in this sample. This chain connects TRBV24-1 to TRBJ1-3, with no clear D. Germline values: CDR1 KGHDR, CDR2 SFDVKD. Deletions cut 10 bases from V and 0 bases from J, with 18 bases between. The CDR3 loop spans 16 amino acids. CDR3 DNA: TGTGCCACGCGGGAAGGAGGGCTGGCCTCTGGAAACACCATATATTTT. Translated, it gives CATREGGLASGNTIYF.